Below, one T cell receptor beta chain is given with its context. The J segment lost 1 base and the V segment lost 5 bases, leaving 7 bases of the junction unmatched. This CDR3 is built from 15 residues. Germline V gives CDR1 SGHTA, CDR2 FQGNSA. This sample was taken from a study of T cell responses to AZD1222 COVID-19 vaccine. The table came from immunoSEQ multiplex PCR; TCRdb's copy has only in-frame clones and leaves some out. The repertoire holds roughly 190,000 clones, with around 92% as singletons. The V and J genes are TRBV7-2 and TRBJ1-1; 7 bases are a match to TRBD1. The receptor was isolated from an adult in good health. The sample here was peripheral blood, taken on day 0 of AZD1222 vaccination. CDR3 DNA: TGTGCCAGCAGCACCCAGAACAGGGGGAACACTGAAGCTTTCTTT. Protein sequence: CASSTQNRGNTEAFF. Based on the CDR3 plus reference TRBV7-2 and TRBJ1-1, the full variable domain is GAGVSQSPSNKVTEKGKDVELRCDPISGHTALYWYRQSLGQGLEFLIYFQGNSAPDKSGLPSDRFSAERTGGSVSTLTIQRTQQEDSAVYLCASSTQNRGNTEAFFGQGTRLTVV.